The 23 T cell receptor beta chains presented below share a single source sample, sequenced in a study of cytotoxic CD8 clonotypes in ibrutinib-treated CLL. Method: immunoSEQ multiplex PCR; TCRdb's copy keeps in-frame clones and lacks some. The sample has almost 250,000 clones, roughly 74% seen once. The source material was PBMCs, sampled after 24 months of ibrutinib treatment. The receptors stem from a human donor with chronic lymphocytic leukemia.

The chain links TRBV30 to TRBJ1-4; D is ambiguous. Germline CDR1 GTSNPN, CDR2 SVGIG (reference sequence). Deletions cut 2 bases from V and 5 bases from J, with 12 bases between. The CDR3 has 14 residues. DNA of the CDR3: TGTGCCTGGAGTATACCTCTGTCGAATGAAAAACTGTTTTTT. It encodes CAWSIPLSNEKLFF.

The rearrangement joins TRBV7-9 to TRBJ2-1, with D possibly TRBD1 on 5 matching bases. The germline V and J ends were trimmed by 4 bases and 10 bases, with 17 bases remaining between them. The CDR3 consists of 14 residues. CDR1 and CDR2 (germline): SEHNR, FQNEAQ (reference sequence). The CDR3: CASSWRLEGVEQFF. The CDR3 DNA follows: TGTGCCAGCAGCTGGCGGCTGGAAGGGGTCGAGCAGTTCTTC.

The gene calls are TRBV5-4 and TRBJ2-3; the D gene is possibly TRBD2 (6 bases). CDR1 and CDR2 (germline): SGHNT, YYREEE (reference sequence). Trimming pared 3 bases from V and 3 bases from J, leaving 17 bases between. This CDR3 is 16 amino acids long. CDR3 in amino acids: CASSSASGLPTDTQYF. The CDR3 nucleotides are TGTGCCAGCAGCTCCGCCTCGGGACTCCCTACAGATACGCAGTATTTT.

V is TRBV27 and J is TRBJ2-7; the D gene could be TRBD1 or TRBD2 (5 bases each). The CDR3 has 15 residues. V lost 0 bases and J lost 3, with 12 bases in between. Germline CDR1 is MNHEY and CDR2 is SMNVEV (reference sequence). In DNA, the CDR3 is TGTGCCAGCAGTTTATCGGGGCTAGCACTCTACGAGCAGTACTTC. It translates to CASSLSGLALYEQYF.

In nucleotides, the CDR3 is TGTGCCAGCAGCCACCGGGGGCTAGCGCGGGAGCAGTACTTC. As protein: CASSHRGLAREQYF. The chain is built from TRBV28 and TRBJ2-7; D assignment may be TRBD1 or TRBD2 (6 bases each). This CDR3 is 14 amino acids long. V lost 6 bases, J lost 7 bases, and 19 bases lay in between. CDR1 and CDR2 (germline): MDHEN, SYDVKM. The full variable domain, in which reference TRBV28 and TRBJ2-7 provide the parts outside the CDR3, is DVKVTQSSRYLVKRTGEKVFLECVQDMDHENMFWYRQDPGLGLRLIYFSYDVKMKEKGDIPEGYSVSREKKERFSLILESASTNQTSMYLCASSHRGLAREQYFGPGTRLTVT.

This clone was detected a few times. V usage is TRBV2 and J usage is TRBJ1-3; D ambiguous. CDR3 length equals 16 residues. V was shortened by 1 base and J by 0 bases, with 10 bases between the two germline ends. CDR1 is SNHLY and CDR2 is FYNNEI in the germline V gene. CDR3 nucleotides: TGTGCCAGCAGTGAAGGTATTGGTGGCTCTGGAAACACCATATATTTT. Protein: CASSEGIGGSGNTIYF.

This chain joins TRBV2 and TRBJ1-1, with 8 nucleotides matching TRBD1. V trimming: 6 bases; J trimming: 5 bases; junction bases outside the gene matches: 5. The CDR3 is 13 residues long. Germline V lookup: CDR1 SNHLY, CDR2 FYNNEI. The chain's CDR3 is CASSGQGGTEAFF. CDR3 nucleotide sequence: TGTGCCAGCAGCGGACAGGGTGGGACTGAAGCTTTCTTT.

This clone was seen once. This chain joins TRBV11-2 and TRBJ2-5; the match to TRBD2 covers 13 bases. Germline CDR1 reads SGHAT; CDR2 reads FQNNGV. The CDR3 covers 15 residues. Trimming removed 5 bases from V and 4 bases from J; junction bases left unmatched: 4. DNA for the CDR3: TGTGCCAGCAGCCAGGGACTAGCGGGAAGAGAGACCCAGTACTTC. Translating gives CASSQGLAGRETQYF.

The V call is TRBV27, the J call TRBJ2-5; D possibly corresponds to TRBD1 (6 bases). V lost 5 bases and J lost 1, with 11 bases in between. CDR3 length: 14 amino acids. Germline lookup yields CDR1 MNHEY and CDR2 SMNVEV (reference sequence). The CDR3: CASSTTGPQETQYF. CDR3 DNA sequence: TGTGCCAGCAGTACCACAGGGCCCCAAGAGACCCAGTACTTC.

The chain joins TRBV5-6 to TRBJ2-4, with D perhaps matching TRBD1 (6 bases). The CDR3 runs 14 residues. The germline V gene has CDR1 SGHDT and CDR2 YYEEEE. Trimming removed 4 bases at V and 1 base at J, with 9 bases between. The CDR3 here is CASSHRVAKNIQYF. CDR3 nucleotides: TGTGCCAGCAGCCACAGGGTCGCCAAAAACATTCAGTACTTC.

This clone has more than one count but fewer than ten. The chain couples TRBV5-4 to TRBJ2-1; 8 bases are a match to TRBD2. Trimming at V came to 3 bases and at J to 9 bases, leaving 8 bases not matched to a gene. This CDR3 spans 14 amino acids. In germline, CDR1 is SGHNT, CDR2 YYREEE (reference sequence). CDR3 sequence: CASSSGPAGGEQFF. CDR3 in DNA: TGTGCCAGCAGCTCCGGACCCGCGGGGGGTGAGCAGTTCTTC.

The chain uses TRBV7-2 and TRBJ2-2, with 14 bases matching TRBD2. J lost 6 bases, V lost 5 bases, and 2 bases had no gene match. This CDR3 comprises 15 residues. Germline V gene data show CDR1 as SGHTA and CDR2 as FQGNSA. CDR3 region: CASSAGLAGAGELFF. The CDR3 nucleotides read TGTGCCAGCAGCGCGGGACTAGCGGGAGCCGGGGAGCTGTTTTTT.

The chain links TRBV11-2 to TRBJ2-2, with 7 nucleotides matching TRBD1. Trimming cost V 4 bases and J 1 base; bases outside gene matches: 12. This CDR3 spans 18 amino acids. Germline CDR1 SGHAT, CDR2 FQNNGV. The CDR3 DNA reads as TGTGCCAGCAGCTCCCCCCTTCCGGGGACAGTGAACACCGGGGAGCTGTTTTTT. Translation: CASSSPLPGTVNTGELFF. Using reference TRBV11-2 and TRBJ2-2 for the parts outside the CDR3, the full variable domain is EAGVAQSPRYKIIEKRQSVAFWCNPISGHATLYWYQQILGQGPKLLIQFQNNGVVDDSQLPKDRFSAERLKGVDSTLKIQPAKLEDSAVYLCASSSPLPGTVNTGELFFGEGSRLTVL.

This clone was found a few times. The rearrangement uses TRBV27 and TRBJ2-7; D is unresolved. With 2 bases removed from V and 3 bases from J, the gap between germline ends came to 8 bases. Germline values: CDR1 MNHEY, CDR2 SMNVEV (reference sequence). This CDR3 spans 13 amino acids. The CDR3 region has the DNA TGTGCCAGCAGTTTAGACCCTAACTACGAGCAGTACTTC. Encoded protein: CASSLDPNYEQYF.

The chain joins TRBV7-9 to TRBJ2-5; TRBD1 might be the D (6 bases). This CDR3 is built from 14 residues. V lost 3 bases, J lost 2 bases, and 10 bases lay in between. The V gene's germline CDR1 is SEHNR and CDR2 FQNEAQ (reference sequence). The CDR3 loop is CASSFGTTQETQYF. The CDR3 DNA reads TGTGCCAGCAGCTTCGGGACAACGCAAGAGACCCAGTACTTC.

CDR3 sequence reads: CAIRESDRRDGYTF. CDR3 nucleotide sequence: TGTGCCATCAGGGAATCAGACAGGAGAGATGGCTACACCTTC. The chain is built from TRBV10-3 and TRBJ1-2; D perhaps matches TRBD1 (6 bases). Germline V gives CDR1 ENHRY, CDR2 SYGVKD. The V end was cut by 6 bases, the J end by 6 bases, with 17 bases between. The CDR3 extends over 14 amino acids.

The gene calls are TRBV5-8 and TRBJ1-2, with D perhaps TRBD1 (5 bases). Trimming pared 2 bases from V and 4 bases from J, leaving 12 bases between. The CDR3 extends over 14 amino acids. Germline V gene lookup returns CDR1 SGHTS and CDR2 YDEGEE. The CDR3 sequence: CASSLKTARYGYTF. The CDR3 region has the DNA TGTGCCAGCAGCTTAAAGACAGCACGCTATGGCTACACCTTC.

The chain links TRBV21-1 to TRBJ2-7; the DNA was not compared with TRBD2, the D call given in the table. TRBV21-1 is deemed a pseudogene. CDR3 size: 15 residues. The CDR3 DNA reads as TGTGCCAGCAGCGAGAGGACTAGCGGGTCCCACGAGCAGTACTTC. As protein: CASSERTSGSHEQYF.

On this clone itself: Other DNA sequences in this sample translate to the same CDR3. J is TRBJ1-2 and V is TRBV29-1, with no clear D. The V end was cut by 0 bases, the J end by 5 bases, with 4 bases between. Germline CDR1 and CDR2: SQVTM and ANQGSEA. The CDR3 consists of 11 residues. CDR3 amino acids: CSVEENYGYTF. CDR3 in DNA: TGCAGCGTTGAAGAAAATTATGGCTACACCTTC.

V gene TRBV7-9 combines with J gene TRBJ2-1, with D unclear. This CDR3 is built from 15 residues. Trimming stripped 6 bases from V and 4 bases from J, with 16 bases between. CDR1 and CDR2 (germline): SEHNR, FQNEAQ (reference sequence). The CDR3 nucleotides are TGTGCCAGCAGTTTAATCCCCCGGGTTTACAATGAGCAGTTCTTC. It specifies CASSLIPRVYNEQFF.

The sample holds a few counts of this clone. The chain joins TRBV28 to TRBJ1-5; maybe TRBD1 (6 bases). V was clipped by 4 bases and J by 0 bases, with 19 bases between them. The CDR3 has 18 residues. CDR1 and CDR2 from the germline V gene are MDHEN and SYDVKM. The CDR3 protein is CASSSPTPGVDSNQPQHF. The CDR3 bases are TGTGCCAGCAGTTCCCCCACCCCAGGGGTAGATAGCAATCAGCCCCAGCATTTT.

This clone has at least ten counts. The rearrangement joins TRBV19 to TRBJ2-7; 12 bases align to TRBD2. This CDR3 is built from 15 residues. Germline trimming cut 5 bases from V and 5 bases from J; bases unmatched to any gene: 7. Germline assignment: CDR1 LNHDA and CDR2 SQIVND (reference sequence). CDR3 nucleotides: TGTGCCAGTAGTTTGACTAGCGGGAGTATCCACGAGCAGTACTTC. It codes for CASSLTSGSIHEQYF.

This chain uses TRBV7-3 with TRBJ1-1, with no clear D. The V end was cut by 1 base, the J end by 0 bases, with 3 bases between. CDR3 length: 13 amino acids. The germline CDR1 and CDR2 sequences are SGHTA and FQGTGA. The CDR3 loop reads CASSLSVNTEAFF. As DNA, the CDR3 is TGTGCCAGCAGCTTAAGCGTGAACACTGAAGCTTTCTTT.